This T cell receptor (beta chain) was recorded in a study of blood T cell repertoires in COVID-19. Profiled with immunoSEQ multiplex PCR; TCRdb holds only in-frame clones, not every one. Of approximately 170,000 clones in the sample, roughly four fifths were seen once. The CDR3 is 12 residues long. Germline lookup yields CDR1 MNHEY and CDR2 SVGEGT. The V end was cut by 6 bases, the J end by 8 bases, with 11 bases between. The sequence came from a woman older than 75 with COVID-19, enrolled during active disease. The chain links TRBV6-2 or TRBV6-3 to TRBJ2-4; a possible D gene is TRBD1 (6 bases). Sequenced sample: peripheral blood. The CDR3 region is CASSLRGDIQYF. For the CDR3, the DNA is TGTGCCAGCAGCCTCAGGGGAGACATTCAGTACTTC.